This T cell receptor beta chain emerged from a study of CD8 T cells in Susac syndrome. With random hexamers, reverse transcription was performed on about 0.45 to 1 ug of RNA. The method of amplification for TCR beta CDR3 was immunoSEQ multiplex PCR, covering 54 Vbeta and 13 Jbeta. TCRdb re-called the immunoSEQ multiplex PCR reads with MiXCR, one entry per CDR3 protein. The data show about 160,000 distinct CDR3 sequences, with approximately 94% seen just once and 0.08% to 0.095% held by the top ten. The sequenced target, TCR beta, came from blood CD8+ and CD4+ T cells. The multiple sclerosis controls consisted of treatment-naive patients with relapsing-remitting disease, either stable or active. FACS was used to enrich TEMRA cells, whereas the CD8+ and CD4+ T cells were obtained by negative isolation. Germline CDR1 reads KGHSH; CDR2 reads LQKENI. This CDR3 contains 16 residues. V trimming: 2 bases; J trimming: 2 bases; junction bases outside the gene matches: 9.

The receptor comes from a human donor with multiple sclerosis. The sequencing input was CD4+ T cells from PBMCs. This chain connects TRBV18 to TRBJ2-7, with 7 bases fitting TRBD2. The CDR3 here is CASSPSAGVGAYEQYF. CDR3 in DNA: TGTGCCAGCTCACCATCCGCGGGAGTCGGGGCCTACGAGCAGTACTTC.